This TCR beta chain was retrieved from a study of tumor-infiltrating lymphocytes in primary liver carcinoma. The tissue used was unsorted bulk material of about 19-33 mg. RNA and DNA were co-extracted from it with the AllPrep DNA/RNA mini kit. Collection of samples drew on five separate regions of each tumor. The length of the CDR3 is 15 residues. Per the germline V gene, CDR1 is MDHEN and CDR2 is SYDVKM. The authors made TCR beta cDNA from approximately 500 ng total RNA with a constant-region primer. ARM-PCR, slightly modified, supplied the TCR beta libraries through three nested multiplex PCR rounds. The opening two PCR rounds, around 10 cycles each, paired TRBV1-TRBV30 forward primers with a C-beta reverse primer. Using its own MiXCR run on the multiplex PCR reads, TCRdb lists one record per CDR3 protein. The data show roughly 53,000 distinct CDR3 sequences, with 70% to 75% seen just once and around 23% held by the top ten.

Findings and limits, study-wide: No more than about 8-24% of top clones could be seen in all five tumor regions.

This clonotype was seen a handful of times. Its matching antigen is unknown. The junction shows a germline mismatch at one end, possibly a read error. The sequencing sample was made of liver tumor tissue from sampling region 2. Specified subset: tumor region T2, inferior pole. This TCR came from a man aged 40-49 years with primary liver carcinoma and hepatitis B virus infection. The chain recombines TRBV28 with TRBJ2-3; 10 positions match TRBD2. CDR3 residues: CACSYGLAEEDTQYF. The DNA of the CDR3 is TGTGCCTGCAGCTACGGACTAGCGGAAGAAGATACGCAGTATTTT.